This T cell receptor (beta chain) is from a study of blood T cell repertoires in COVID-19. Study summary: Sample material is recorded as cDNA or gDNA derived from T cells, B-cell-depleted T cells, or PBMCs.

About this clone: Other nucleotide sequences from this sample produce the same CDR3.

The CDR3 is 15 residues long. V trimming: 3 bases; J trimming: 5 bases; junction bases outside the gene matches: 1. Germline V gene data show CDR1 as KGHSH and CDR2 as LQKENI. The data were produced by immunoSEQ multiplex PCR, yet TCRdb's version contains in-frame clones alone and is incomplete. The profile shows about 310,000 clones, 80% to 90% of them singletons. This TCR was sampled from a middle-aged man with active or convalescent COVID-19. The chain carries TRBV18 and TRBJ2-1; 13 bases are a match to TRBD2. The source material was peripheral blood. The DNA of the CDR3 is TGTGCCAGCTCACCTACTAGCGGGGGGGACAATGAGCAGTTCTTC. This gives the protein CASSPTSGGDNEQFF.